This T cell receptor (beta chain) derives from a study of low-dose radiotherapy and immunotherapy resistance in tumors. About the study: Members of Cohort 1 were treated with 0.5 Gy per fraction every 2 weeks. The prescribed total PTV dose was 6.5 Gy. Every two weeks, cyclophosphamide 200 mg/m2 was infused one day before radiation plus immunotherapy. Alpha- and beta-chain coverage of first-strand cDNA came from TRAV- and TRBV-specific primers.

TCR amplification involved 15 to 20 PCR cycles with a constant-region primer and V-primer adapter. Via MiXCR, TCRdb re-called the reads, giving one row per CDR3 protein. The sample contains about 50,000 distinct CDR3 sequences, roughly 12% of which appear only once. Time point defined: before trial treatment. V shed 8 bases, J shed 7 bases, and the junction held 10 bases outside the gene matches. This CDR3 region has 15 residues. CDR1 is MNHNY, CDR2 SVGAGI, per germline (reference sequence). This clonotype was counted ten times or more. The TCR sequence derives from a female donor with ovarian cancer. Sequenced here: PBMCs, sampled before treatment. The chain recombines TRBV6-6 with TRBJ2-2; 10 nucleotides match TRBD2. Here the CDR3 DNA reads TGTGCCAGCTCGCTCAGCGGGGGGGATCGCGGGGAGCTGTTTTTT. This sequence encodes CASSLSGGDRGELFF.